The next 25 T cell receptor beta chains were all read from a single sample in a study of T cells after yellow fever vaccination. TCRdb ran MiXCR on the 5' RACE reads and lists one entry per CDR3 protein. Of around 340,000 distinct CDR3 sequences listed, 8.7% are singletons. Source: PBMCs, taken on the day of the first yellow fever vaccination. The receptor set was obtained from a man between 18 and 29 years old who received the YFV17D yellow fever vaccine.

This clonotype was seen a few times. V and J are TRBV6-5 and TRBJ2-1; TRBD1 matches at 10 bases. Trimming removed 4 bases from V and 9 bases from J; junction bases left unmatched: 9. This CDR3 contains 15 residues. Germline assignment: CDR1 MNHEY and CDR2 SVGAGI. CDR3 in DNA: TGTGCCAGCAGTTCTGACAGGGGGCGAATGGCTGAGCAGTTCTTC. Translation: CASSSDRGRMAEQFF.

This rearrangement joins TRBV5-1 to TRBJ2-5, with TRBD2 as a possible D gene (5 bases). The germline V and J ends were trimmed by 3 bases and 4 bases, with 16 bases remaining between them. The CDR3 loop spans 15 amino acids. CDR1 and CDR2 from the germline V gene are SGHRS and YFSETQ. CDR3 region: CASSSISAPGETQYF. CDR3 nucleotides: TGCGCCAGCAGCTCCATTAGCGCCCCCGGAGAGACCCAGTACTTC. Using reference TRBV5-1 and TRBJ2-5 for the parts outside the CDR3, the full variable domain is KAGVTQTPRYLIKTRGQQVTLSCSPISGHRSVSWYQQTPGQGLQFLFEYFSETQRNKGNFPGRFSGRQFSNSRSEMNVSTLELGDSALYLCASSSISAPGETQYFGPGTRLLVL.

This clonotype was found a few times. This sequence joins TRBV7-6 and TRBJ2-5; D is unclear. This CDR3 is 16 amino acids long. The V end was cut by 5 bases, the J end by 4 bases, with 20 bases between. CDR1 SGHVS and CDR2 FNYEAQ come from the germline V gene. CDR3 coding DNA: TGTGCCAGCAGCCTCACCGCGATCACAGAGGTAGAGACCCAGTACTTC. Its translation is CASSLTAITEVETQYF.

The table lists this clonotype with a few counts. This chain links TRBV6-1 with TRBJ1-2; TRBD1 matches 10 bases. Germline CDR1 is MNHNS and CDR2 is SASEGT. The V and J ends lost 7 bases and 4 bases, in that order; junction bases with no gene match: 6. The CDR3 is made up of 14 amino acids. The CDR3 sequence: CASTPGQGVYGYTF. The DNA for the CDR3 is TGTGCCAGCACCCCCGGACAGGGGGTCTATGGCTACACCTTC.

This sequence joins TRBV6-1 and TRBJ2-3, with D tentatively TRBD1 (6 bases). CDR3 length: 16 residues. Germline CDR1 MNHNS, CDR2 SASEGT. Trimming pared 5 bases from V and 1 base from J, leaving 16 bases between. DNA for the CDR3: TGTGCCAGCAGTCTGGGACACCAAGGAGGCACAGATACGCAGTATTTT. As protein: CASSLGHQGGTDTQYF.

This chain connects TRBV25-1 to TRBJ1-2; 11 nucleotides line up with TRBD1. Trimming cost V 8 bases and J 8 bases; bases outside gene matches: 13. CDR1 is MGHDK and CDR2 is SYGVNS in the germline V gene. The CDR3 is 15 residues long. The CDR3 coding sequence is TGTGCCAGCTGCGGTACCGGGACAGGGGGAGTAGGCTACACCTTC. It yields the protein CASCGTGTGGVGYTF.

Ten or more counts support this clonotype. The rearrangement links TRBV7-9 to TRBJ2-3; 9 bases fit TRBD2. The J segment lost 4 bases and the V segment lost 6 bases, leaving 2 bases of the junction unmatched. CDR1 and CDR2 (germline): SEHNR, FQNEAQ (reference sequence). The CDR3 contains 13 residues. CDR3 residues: CASRAGGADTQYF. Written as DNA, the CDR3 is TGTGCCAGCAGAGCGGGGGGCGCAGATACGCAGTATTTT. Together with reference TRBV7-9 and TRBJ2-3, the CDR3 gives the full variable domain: DTGVSQNPRHKITKRGQNVTFRCDPISEHNRLYWYRQTLGQGPEFLTYFQNEAQLEKSRLLSDRFSAERPKGSFSTLEIQRTEQGDSAMYLCASRAGGADTQYFGPGTRLTVL.

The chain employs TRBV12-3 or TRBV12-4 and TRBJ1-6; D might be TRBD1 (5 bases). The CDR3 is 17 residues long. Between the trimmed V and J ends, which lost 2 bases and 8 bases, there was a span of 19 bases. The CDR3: CASSLTTVRGMDSPLHF. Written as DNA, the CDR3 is TGTGCCAGCAGTTTAACGACAGTGCGAGGGATGGATTCACCCCTCCACTTT.

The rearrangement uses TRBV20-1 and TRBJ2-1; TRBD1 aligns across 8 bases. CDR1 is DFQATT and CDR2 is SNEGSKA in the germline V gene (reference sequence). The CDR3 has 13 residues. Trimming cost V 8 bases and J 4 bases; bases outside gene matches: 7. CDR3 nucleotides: TGCAGTCCGAGCCGGGACAGGTACAATGAGCAGTTCTTC. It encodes CSPSRDRYNEQFF.

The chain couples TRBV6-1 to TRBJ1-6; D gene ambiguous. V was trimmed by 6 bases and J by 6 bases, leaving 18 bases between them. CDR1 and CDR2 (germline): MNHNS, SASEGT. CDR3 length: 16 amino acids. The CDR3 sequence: CASRDRARATNSPLHF. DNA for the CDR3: TGTGCCAGCAGAGACCGCGCCCGGGCGACTAATTCACCCCTCCACTTT.

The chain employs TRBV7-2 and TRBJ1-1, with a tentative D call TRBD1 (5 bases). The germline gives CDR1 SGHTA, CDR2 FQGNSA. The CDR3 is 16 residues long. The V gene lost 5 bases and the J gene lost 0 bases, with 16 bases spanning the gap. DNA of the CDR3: TGTGCCAGCAGCCTCCGGGTCGGGGGGGTGAACACTGAAGCTTTCTTT. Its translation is CASSLRVGGVNTEAFF.

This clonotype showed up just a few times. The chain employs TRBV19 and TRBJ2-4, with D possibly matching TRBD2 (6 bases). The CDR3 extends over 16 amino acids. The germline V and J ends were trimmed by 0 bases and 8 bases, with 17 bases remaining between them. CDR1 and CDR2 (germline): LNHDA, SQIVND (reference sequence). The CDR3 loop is CASSIDTGVGGDIQYF. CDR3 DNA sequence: TGTGCCAGTAGTATAGATACGGGGGTAGGAGGAGACATTCAGTACTTC.

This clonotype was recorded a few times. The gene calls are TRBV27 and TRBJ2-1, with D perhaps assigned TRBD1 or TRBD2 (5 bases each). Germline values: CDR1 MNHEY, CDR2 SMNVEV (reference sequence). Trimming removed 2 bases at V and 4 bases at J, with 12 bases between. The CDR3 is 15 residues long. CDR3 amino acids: CASSLKGTLYNEQFF. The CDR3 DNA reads TGTGCCAGCAGTTTAAAAGGGACCCTATACAATGAGCAGTTCTTC.

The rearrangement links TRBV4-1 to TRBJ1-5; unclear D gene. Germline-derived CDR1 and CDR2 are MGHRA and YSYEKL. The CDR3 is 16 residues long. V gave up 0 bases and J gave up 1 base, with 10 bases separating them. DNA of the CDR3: TGCGCCAGCAGCCAAGATCCAGCCGGGAGCAATCAGCCCCAGCATTTT. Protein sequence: CASSQDPAGSNQPQHF.

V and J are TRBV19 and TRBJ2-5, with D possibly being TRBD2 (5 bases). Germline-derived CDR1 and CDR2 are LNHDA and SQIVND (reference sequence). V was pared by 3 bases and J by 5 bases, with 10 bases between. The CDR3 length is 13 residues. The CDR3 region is CASSIRRTETQYF. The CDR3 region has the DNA TGTGCCAGTAGTATTCGGAGGACGGAGACCCAGTACTTC.

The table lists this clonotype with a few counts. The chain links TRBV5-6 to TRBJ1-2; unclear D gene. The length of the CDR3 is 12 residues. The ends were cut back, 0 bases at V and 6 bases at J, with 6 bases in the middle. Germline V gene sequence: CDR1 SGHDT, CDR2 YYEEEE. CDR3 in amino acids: CASSLGINGYTF. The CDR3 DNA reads TGTGCCAGCAGCTTGGGTATTAATGGCTACACCTTC.

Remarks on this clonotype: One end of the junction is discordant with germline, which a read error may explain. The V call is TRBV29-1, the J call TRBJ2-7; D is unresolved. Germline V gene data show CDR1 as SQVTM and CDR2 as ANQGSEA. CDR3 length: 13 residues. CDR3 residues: CSVARPSSYVQYF. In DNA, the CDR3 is TGCAGCGTTGCCAGGCCGAGCTCCTACGTGCAGTACTTC.

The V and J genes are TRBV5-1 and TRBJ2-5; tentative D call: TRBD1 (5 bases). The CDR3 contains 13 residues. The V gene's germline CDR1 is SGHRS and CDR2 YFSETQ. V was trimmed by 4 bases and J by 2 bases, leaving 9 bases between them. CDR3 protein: CASSHDSQETQYF. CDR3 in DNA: TGCGCCAGCAGCCACGACAGTCAAGAGACCCAGTACTTC.

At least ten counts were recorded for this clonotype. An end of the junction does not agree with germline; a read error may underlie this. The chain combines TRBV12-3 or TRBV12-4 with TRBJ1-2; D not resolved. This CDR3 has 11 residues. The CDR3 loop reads CASGRVGMLYF. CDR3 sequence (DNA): TGTGCCAGCGGCCGGGTTGGGATGTTGTACTTC.

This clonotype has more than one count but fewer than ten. CDR3 coding DNA: TGTGCCAGCAGCCCGCCGACTAGCGGGAGCACAGATACGCAGTATTTT. Translated, it gives CASSPPTSGSTDTQYF. The chain couples TRBV7-9 to TRBJ2-3; 10 bases fit TRBD2. V trimming: 5 bases; J trimming: 0 bases; junction bases outside the gene matches: 5. Germline-derived CDR1 and CDR2 are SEHNR and FQNEAQ (reference sequence). The CDR3 totals 16 residues.

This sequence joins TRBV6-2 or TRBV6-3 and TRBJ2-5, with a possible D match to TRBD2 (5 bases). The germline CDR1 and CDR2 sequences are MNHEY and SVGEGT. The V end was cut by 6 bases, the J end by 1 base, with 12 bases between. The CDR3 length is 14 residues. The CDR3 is CASSRSGSQETQYF. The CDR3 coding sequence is TGTGCCAGCAGCCGATCGGGATCCCAAGAGACCCAGTACTTC.

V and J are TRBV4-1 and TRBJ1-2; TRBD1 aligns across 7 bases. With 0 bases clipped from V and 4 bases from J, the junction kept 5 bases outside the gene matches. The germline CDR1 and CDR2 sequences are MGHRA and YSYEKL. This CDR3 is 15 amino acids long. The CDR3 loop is CASSQEHRGGYGYTF. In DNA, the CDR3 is TGCGCCAGCAGCCAAGAACACAGGGGCGGCTATGGCTACACCTTC.

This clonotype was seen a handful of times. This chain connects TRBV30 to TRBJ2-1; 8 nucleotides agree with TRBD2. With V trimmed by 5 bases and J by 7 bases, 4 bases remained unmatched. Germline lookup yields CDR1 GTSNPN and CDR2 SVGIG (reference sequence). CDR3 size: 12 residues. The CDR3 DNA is TGTGCCTGGTATCGGGGGGGTAATGAGCAGTTCTTC. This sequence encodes CAWYRGGNEQFF. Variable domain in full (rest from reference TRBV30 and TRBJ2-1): SQTIHQWPATLVQPVGSPLSLECTVEGTSNPNLYWYRQAAGRGLQLLFYSVGIGQISSEVPQNLSASRPQDRQFILSSKKLLLSDSGFYLCAWYRGGNEQFFGPGTRLTVL.

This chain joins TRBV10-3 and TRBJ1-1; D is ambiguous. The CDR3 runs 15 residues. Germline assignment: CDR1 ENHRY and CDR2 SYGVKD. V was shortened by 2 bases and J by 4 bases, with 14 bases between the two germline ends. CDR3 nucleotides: TGTGCCATCAGTGAGGTAGCGTTTGCTGGCACTGAAGCTTTCTTT. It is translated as CAISEVAFAGTEAFF.

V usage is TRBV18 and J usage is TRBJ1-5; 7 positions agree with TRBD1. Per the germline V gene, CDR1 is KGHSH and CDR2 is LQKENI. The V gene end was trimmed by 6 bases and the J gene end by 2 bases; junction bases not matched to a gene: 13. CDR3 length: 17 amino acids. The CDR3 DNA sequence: TGTGCCAGCTCTCCTTACAACACAGGGGCGGGCAATCAGCCCCAGCATTTT. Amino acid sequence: CASSPYNTGAGNQPQHF.